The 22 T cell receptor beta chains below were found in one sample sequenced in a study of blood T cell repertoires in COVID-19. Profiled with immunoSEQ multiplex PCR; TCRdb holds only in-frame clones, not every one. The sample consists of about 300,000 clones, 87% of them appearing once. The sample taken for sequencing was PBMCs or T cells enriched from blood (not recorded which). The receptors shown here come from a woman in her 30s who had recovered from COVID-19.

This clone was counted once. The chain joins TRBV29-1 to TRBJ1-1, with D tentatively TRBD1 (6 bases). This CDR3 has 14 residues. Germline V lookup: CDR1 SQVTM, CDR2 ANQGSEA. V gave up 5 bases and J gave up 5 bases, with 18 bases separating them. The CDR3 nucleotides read TGCAGCGTTCCAGCGGACAGAGCGCGTACTGAAGCTTTCTTT. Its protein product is CSVPADRARTEAFF.

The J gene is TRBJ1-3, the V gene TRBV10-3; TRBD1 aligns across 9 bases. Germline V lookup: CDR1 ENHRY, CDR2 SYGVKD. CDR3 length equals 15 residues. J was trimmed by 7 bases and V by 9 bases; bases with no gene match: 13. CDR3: CAISPGQGVGNTIYF. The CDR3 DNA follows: TGTGCCATTTCACCGGGACAGGGAGTAGGGAACACCATATATTTT.

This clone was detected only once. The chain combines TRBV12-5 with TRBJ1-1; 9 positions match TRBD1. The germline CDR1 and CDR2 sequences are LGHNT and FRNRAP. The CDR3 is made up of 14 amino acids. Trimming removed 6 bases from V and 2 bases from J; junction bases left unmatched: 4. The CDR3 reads CASGPDRGNTEAFF. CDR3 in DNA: TGTGCTAGTGGCCCGGACAGGGGTAACACTGAAGCTTTCTTT.

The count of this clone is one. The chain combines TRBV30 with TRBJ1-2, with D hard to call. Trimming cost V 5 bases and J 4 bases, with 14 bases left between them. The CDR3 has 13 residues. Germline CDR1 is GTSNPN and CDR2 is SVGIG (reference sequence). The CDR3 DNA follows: TGTGCCTGGGGACCGACTCTAACCTATGGCTACACCTTC. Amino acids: CAWGPTLTYGYTF.

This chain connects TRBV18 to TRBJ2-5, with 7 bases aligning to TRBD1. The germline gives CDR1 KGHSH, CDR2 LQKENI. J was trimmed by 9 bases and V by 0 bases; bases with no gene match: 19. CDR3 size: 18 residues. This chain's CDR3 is CASSPPSSETGPMGAQYF. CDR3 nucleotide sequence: TGTGCCAGCTCACCACCGTCATCCGAGACAGGGCCGATGGGGGCCCAGTACTTC.

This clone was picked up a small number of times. Written as DNA, the CDR3 is TGTGCCAGCAGTGTCCTCGGGACACTGAATCAGCCCCAGCATTTT. It yields the protein CASSVLGTLNQPQHF. The rearrangement joins TRBV27 to TRBJ1-5; a possible D gene is TRBD1 (6 bases). V was pared by 5 bases and J by 4 bases, with 15 bases between. The CDR3 has 15 amino acids. The germline V gene encodes CDR1 MNHEY and CDR2 SMNVEV (reference sequence).

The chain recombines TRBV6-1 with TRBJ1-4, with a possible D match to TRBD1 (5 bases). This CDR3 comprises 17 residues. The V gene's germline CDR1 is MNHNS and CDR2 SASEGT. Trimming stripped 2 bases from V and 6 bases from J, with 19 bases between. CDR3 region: CASSETPRGGSDEKLFF. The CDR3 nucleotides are TGTGCCAGCAGTGAAACCCCTAGGGGCGGATCGGATGAAAAACTGTTTTTT.

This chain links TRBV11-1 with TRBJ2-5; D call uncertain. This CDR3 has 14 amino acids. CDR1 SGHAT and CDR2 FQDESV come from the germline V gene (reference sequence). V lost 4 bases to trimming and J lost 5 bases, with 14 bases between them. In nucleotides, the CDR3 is TGTGCCAGCAGCTCCGACCACCAGGTGGAGACCCAGTACTTC. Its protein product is CASSSDHQVETQYF. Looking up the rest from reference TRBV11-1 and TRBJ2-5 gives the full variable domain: EAEVAQSPRYKITEKSQAVAFWCDPISGHATLYWYRQILGQGPELLVQFQDESVVDDSQLPKDRFSAERLKGVDSTLKIQPAELGDSAMYLCASSSDHQVETQYFGPGTRLLVL.

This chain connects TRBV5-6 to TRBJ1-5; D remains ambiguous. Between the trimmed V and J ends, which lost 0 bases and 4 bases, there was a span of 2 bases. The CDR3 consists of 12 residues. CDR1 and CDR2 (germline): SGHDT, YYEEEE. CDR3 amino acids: CASSLANQPQHF. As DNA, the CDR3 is TGTGCCAGCAGCTTGGCGAATCAGCCCCAGCATTTT.

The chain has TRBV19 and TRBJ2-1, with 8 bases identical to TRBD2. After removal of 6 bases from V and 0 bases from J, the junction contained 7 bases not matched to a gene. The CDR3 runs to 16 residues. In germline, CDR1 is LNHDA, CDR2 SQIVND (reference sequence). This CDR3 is CASRRLAGSSYNEQFF. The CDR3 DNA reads TGTGCCAGTAGACGCTTAGCGGGGAGCTCCTACAATGAGCAGTTCTTC.

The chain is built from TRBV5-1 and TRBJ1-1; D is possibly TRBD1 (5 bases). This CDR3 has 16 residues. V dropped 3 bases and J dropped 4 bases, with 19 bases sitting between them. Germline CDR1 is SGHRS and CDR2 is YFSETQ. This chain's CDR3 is CASSSTQRLGGTEAFF. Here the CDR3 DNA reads TGCGCCAGCAGCTCAACCCAAAGGTTGGGGGGCACTGAAGCTTTCTTT.

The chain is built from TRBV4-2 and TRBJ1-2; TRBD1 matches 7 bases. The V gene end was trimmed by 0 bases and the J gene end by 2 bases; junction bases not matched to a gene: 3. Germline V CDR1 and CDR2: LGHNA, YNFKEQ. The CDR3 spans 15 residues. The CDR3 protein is CASSQDLTGNYGYTF. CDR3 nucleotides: TGTGCCAGCAGCCAAGACCTGACAGGGAACTATGGCTACACCTTC.

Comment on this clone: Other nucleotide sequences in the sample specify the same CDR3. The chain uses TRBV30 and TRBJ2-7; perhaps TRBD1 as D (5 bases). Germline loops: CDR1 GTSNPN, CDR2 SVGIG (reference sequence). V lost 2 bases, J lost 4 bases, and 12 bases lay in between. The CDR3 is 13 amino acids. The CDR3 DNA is TGTGCCTGGAGTCGTGGCAGGGCGTACGAGCAGTACTTC. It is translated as CAWSRGRAYEQYF. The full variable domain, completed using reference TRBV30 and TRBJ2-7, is SQTIHQWPATLVQPVGSPLSLECTVEGTSNPNLYWYRQAAGRGLQLLFYSVGIGQISSEVPQNLSASRPQDRQFILSSKKLLLSDSGFYLCAWSRGRAYEQYFGPGTRLTVT.

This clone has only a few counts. CDR3 bases: TGCGCCAGCAGCTTGGCCGGGAGGACGCAGTATTTT. It encodes CASSLAGRTQYF. The chain links TRBV5-1 to TRBJ2-3; TRBD2 aligns across 7 bases. CDR3 size: 12 residues. CDR1 and CDR2 (germline): SGHRS, YFSETQ. J lost 9 bases, V lost 0 bases, and 1 base had no gene match.

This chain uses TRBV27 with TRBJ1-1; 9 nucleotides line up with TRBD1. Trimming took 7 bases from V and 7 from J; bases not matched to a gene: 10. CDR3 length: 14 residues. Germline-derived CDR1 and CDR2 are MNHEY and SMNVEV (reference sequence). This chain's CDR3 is CASTRDRVAGEAFF. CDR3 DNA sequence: TGTGCCAGCACCCGGGACAGGGTCGCAGGTGAAGCTTTCTTT.

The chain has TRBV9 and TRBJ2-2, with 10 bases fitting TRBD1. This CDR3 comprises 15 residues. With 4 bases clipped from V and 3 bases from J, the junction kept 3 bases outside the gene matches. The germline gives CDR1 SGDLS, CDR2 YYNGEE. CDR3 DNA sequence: TGTGCCAGCAGCAGACAGGGGGCTTACACCGGGGAGCTGTTTTTT. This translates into CASSRQGAYTGELFF.

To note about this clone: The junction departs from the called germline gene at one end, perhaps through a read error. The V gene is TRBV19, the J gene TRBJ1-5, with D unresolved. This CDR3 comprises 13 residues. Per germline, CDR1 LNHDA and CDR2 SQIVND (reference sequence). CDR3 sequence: CASSRLGNEPQHF. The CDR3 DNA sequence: TGTGCCAGTAGTAGGTTGGGCAATGAGCCCCAGCATTTT.

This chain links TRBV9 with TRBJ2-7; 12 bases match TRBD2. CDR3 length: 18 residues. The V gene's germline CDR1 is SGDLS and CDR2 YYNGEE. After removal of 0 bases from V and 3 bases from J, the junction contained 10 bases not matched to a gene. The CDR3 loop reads CASSVEGLAGLPVYEQYF. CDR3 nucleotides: TGTGCCAGCAGCGTAGAGGGACTAGCGGGCTTACCCGTCTACGAGCAGTACTTC.

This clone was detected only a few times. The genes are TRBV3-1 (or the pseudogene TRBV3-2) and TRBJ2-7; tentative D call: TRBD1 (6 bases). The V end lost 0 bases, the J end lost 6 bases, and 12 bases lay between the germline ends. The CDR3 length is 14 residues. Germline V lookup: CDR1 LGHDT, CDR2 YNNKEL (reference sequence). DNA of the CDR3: TGTGCCAGCAGCCAAGAGGCAGGGGTAATCGAGCAGTACTTC. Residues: CASSQEAGVIEQYF.

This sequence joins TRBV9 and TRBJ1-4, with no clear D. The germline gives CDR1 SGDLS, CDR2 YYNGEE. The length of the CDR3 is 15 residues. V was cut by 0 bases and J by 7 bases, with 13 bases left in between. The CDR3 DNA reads TGTGCCAGCAGCGTAGCTGCAGGTGTCGGTGAAAAACTGTTTTTT. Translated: CASSVAAGVGEKLFF.

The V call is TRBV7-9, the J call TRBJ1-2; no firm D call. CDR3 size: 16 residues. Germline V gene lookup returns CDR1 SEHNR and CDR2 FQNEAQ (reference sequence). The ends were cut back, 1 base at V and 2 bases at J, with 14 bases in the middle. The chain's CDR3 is CASSLGPKQENYGYTF. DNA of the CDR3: TGTGCCAGCAGCTTAGGGCCGAAGCAGGAAAACTATGGCTACACCTTC.

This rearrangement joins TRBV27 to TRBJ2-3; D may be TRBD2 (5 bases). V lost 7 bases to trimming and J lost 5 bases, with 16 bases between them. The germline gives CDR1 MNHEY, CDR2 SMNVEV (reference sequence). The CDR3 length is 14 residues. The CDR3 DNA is TGTGCCAGCACACGGGGTGGTGGGGAAGATACGCAGTATTTT. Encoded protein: CASTRGGGEDTQYF.